These T cell receptor beta chains were read from a single sample in a study of T cells expressing NK-cell markers. TCRdb reprocessed the 5' RACE reads and reports one entry per CDR3 protein, with no DNA. This sample's table reports 130,000 to 150,000 distinct CDR3 sequences. Sequencing was carried out using blood T cells: a sorted CD56 or NKG2C T cell subset, CD4+ or CD8+ T cells, or bulk PBMC T cells (not recorded which). These receptors came from a man between 18 and 35 years old in good health. Both conserved end residues are part of each CDR3.

J gene | V gene | CDR3 protein
TRBJ1-4 | TRBV20-1 | CSAVPGGDAGKLFF
TRBJ2-1 | TRBV29-1 | CSVEDRESSGRVIDEQFF
TRBJ2-3 | TRBV4-1 | CASSNGGRGTDTQYF
TRBJ2-2 | TRBV30 | CAWGAIWTGELFF
TRBJ1-1 | TRBV20-1 | CSARDSDRLMNTEAFF
TRBJ2-5 | TRBV15 | CATSSPRDPVPTQYF
TRBJ1-1 | TRBV27 | CASSSSARMNTEAFF
TRBJ1-5 | TRBV10-3 | CAISEGALYSPQPQHF
TRBJ2-1 | TRBV12-3/TRBV12-4 | CASRPGPSNNEQFF
TRBJ1-2 | TRBV14 | CASSQDRAHGYTF
TRBJ2-2 | TRBV27 | CASSLPTGTTNTGELFF
TRBJ2-3 | TRBV4-1 | CASSQDWQAYSTDTQYF
TRBJ2-1 | TRBV12-3/TRBV12-4 | CASSPSGSRNEQFF
TRBJ2-1 | TRBV7-9 | CASSLGPEQFF
TRBJ2-7 | TRBV10-3 | CASESATYEQYF
TRBJ1-6 | TRBV4-1 | CASSQDAAVDSYNSPLHF
TRBJ2-2 | TRBV29-1 | CSVVIAYTGELFF
TRBJ2-2 | TRBV19 | CASGPRGWELFF
TRBJ2-3 | TRBV12-3/TRBV12-4 | CASSLDRVGTDTQYF
TRBJ2-7 | TRBV4-3 | CASSHSTTDTYEQYF
TRBJ1-5 | TRBV19 | CASGPNQPQHF
TRBJ2-2 | TRBV4-3 | CASSQDRRAGGAGLAGELFF
TRBJ2-7 | TRBV4-2 | CASSQETGGWSYEQYF
TRBJ2-7 | TRBV4-3 | CASSQDLGSWEQYF
TRBJ2-3 | TRBV7-9 | CASSPDQSDTQYF
TRBJ2-5 | TRBV6-2/TRBV6-3 | CASSYSIEPGQGAGETQYF
TRBJ2-1 | TRBV29-1 | CSGECVRNNEQFF
TRBJ2-1 | TRBV11-2 | CASSAGTGRNEQFF
TRBJ2-6 | TRBV7-2 | CASSAIGTAISSGANVLTF
TRBJ2-3 | TRBV12-3/TRBV12-4 | CASSSPKAPNLDTQYF
TRBJ1-1 | TRBV2 | CASSEASGKAFF
TRBJ2-1 | TRBV10-3 | CAISETGTYNEQFF
TRBJ2-7 | TRBV7-9 | CASSHPGQRYEQYF
TRBJ2-1 | TRBV6-1 | CASSVPTSGRGNEQFF
TRBJ2-3 | TRBV6-5 | CASSYGEGGNTDTQYF
TRBJ2-1 | TRBV4-1 | CASSQWLAGGNEQFF
TRBJ2-2 | TRBV12-5 | CASGFFSTDTGELFF
TRBJ2-7 | TRBV5-1 | CASRQYSGTDHSYEQYF
TRBJ2-1 | TRBV7-9 | CASSSSWAGVDYNEQFF
TRBJ2-1 | TRBV3-1 | CASSQDRAVIYNEQFF